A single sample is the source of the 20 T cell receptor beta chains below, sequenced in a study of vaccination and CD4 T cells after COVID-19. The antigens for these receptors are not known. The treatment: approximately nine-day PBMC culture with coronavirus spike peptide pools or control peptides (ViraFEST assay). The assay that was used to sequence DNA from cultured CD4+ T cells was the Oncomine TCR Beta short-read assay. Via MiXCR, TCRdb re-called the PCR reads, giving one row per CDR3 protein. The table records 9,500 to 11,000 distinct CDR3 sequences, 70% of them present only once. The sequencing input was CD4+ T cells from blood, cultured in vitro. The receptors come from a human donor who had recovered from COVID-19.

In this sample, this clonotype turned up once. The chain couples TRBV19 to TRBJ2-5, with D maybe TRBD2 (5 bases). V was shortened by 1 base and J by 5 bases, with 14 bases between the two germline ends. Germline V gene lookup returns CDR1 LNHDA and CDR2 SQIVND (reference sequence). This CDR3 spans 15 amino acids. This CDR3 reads CASSIAHLRGETQYF. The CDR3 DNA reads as TGTGCCAGTAGTATAGCGCACTTACGCGGGGAGACCCAGTACTTC.

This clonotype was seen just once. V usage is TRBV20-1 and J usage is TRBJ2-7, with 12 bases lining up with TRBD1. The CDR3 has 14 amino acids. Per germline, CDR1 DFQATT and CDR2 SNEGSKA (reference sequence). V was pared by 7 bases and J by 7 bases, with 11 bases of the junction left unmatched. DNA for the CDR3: TGCAGTGGTTACCCGGGACAGGGGGCGAAAGAGCAGTACTTC. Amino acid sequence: CSGYPGQGAKEQYF.

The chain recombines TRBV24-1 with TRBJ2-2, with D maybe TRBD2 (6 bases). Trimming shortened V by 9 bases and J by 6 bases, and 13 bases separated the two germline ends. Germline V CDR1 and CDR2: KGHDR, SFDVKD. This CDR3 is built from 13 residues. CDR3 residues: CATRRAYAGELFF. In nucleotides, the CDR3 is TGTGCCACCCGGAGGGCGTACGCCGGGGAGCTGTTTTTT.

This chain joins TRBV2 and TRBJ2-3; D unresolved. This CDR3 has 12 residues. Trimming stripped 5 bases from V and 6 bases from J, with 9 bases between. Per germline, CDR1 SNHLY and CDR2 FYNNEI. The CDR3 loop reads CASSKDRDTQYF. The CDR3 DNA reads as TGTGCCAGCAGTAAGGACCGGGATACGCAGTATTTT. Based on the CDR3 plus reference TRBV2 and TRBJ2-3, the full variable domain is EPEVTQTPSHQVTQMGQEVILRCVPISNHLYFYWYRQILGQKVEFLVSFYNNEISEKSEIFDDQFSVERPDGSNFTLKIRSTKLEDSAMYFCASSKDRDTQYFGPGTRLTVL.

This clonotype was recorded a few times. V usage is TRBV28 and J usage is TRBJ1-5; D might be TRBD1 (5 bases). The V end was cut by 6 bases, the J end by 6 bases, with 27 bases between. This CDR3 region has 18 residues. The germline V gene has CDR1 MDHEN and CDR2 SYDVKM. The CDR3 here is CASSRTLGRGPYGQPQHF. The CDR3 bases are TGTGCCAGCAGCCGAACTTTGGGGAGGGGCCCCTATGGTCAGCCCCAGCATTTT.

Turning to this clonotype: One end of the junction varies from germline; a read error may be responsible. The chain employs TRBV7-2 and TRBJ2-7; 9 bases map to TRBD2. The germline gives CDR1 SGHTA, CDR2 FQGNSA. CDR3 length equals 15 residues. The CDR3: CASGLLAGGRDEQYF. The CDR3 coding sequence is TGTGCCAGCGGCTTATTGGCGGGAGGGCGGGACGAGCAGTACTTC.

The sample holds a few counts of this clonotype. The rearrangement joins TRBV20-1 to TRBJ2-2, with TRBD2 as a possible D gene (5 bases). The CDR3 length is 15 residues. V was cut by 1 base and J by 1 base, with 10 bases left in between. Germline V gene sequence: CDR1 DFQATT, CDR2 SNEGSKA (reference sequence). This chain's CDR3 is CSARADGLNTGELFF. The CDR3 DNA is TGCAGTGCTAGAGCAGACGGACTGAACACCGGGGAGCTGTTTTTT.

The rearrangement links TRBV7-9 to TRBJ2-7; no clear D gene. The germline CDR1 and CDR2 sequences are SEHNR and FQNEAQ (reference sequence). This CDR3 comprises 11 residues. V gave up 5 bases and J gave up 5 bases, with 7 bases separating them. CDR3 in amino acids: CASSLRDEQYF. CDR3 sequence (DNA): TGTGCCAGCAGCCTTAGGGACGAGCAGTACTTC.

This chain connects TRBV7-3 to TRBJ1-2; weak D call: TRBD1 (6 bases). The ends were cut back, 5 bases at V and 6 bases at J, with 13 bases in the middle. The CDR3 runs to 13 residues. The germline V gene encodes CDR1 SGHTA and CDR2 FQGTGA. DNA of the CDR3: TGTGCCAGCAGCCCGATCGGACAGCATGGCTACACCTTC. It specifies CASSPIGQHGYTF. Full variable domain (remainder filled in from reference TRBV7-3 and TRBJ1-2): GAGVSQTPSNKVTEKGKYVELRCDPISGHTALYWYRQSLGQGPEFLIYFQGTGAADDSGLPNDRFFAVRPEGSVSTLKIQRTERGDSAVYLCASSPIGQHGYTFGSGTRLTVV.

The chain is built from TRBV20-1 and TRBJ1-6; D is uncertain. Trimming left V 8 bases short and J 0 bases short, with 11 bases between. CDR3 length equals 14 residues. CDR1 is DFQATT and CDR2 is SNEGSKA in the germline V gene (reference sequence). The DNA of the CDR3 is TGCAGTTCGCCGATGGGCTCCTATAATTCACCCCTCCACTTT. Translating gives CSSPMGSYNSPLHF.

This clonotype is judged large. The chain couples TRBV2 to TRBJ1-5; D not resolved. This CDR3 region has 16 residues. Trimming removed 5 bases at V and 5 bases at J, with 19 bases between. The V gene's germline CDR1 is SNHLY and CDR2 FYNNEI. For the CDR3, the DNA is TGTGCCAGCAGTCCAGAGGGAGGGATTTACGATCAGCCCCAGCATTTT. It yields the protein CASSPEGGIYDQPQHF.

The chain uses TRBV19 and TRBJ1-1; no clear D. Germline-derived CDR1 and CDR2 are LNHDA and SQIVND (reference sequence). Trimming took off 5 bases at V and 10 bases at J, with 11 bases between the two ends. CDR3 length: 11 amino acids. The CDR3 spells CASSSPGRAFF. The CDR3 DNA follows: TGTGCCAGTAGTTCGCCCGGAAGAGCTTTCTTT.

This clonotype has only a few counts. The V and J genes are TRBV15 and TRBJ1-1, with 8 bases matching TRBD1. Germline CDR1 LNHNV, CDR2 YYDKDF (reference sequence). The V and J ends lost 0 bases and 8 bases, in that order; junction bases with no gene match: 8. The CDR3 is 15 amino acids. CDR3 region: CATSRDPLTGEEAFF. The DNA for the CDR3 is TGTGCCACCAGCAGAGATCCCCTGACAGGGGAAGAAGCTTTCTTT.

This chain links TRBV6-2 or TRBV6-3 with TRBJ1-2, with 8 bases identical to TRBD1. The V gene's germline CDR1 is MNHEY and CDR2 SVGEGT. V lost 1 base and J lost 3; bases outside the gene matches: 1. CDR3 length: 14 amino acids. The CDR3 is CASSYWGQDYGYTF. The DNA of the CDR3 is TGTGCCAGCAGTTACTGGGGACAGGACTATGGCTACACCTTC.

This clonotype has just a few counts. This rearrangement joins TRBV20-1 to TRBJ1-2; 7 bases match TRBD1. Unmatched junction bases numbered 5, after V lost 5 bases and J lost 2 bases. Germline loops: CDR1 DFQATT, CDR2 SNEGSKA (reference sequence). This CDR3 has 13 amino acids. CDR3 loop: CSALTGTNYGYTF. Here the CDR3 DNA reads TGCAGTGCTTTGACAGGGACCAACTATGGCTACACCTTC.

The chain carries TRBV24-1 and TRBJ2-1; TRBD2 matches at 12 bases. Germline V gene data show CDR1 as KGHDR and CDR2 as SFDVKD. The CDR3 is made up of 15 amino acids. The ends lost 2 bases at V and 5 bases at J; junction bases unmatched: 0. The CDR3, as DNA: TGTGCCACCAGTGATTGGACTAGCGGGAACAATGAGCAGTTCTTC. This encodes CATSDWTSGNNEQFF.

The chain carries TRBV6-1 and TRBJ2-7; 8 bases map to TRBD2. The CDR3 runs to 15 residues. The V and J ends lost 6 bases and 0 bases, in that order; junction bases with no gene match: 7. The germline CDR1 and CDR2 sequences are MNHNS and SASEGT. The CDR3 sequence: CASSSRAGGSYEQYF. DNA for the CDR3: TGTGCCAGCAGCTCGAGGGCGGGGGGCTCCTACGAGCAGTACTTC.

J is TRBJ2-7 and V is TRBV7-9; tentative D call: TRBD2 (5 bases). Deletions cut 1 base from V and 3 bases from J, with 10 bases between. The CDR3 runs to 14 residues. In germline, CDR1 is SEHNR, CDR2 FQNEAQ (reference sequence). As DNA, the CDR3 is TGTGCCAGCAGCTTAGAGCAAACTAGCTACGAGCAGTACTTC. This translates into CASSLEQTSYEQYF.

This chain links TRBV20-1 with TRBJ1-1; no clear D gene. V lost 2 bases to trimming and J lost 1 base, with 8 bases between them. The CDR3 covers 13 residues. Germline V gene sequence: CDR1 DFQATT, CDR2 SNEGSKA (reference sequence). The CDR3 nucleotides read TGCAGTGCTAGAAGTTCAGGGAACACTGAAGCTTTCTTT. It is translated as CSARSSGNTEAFF.

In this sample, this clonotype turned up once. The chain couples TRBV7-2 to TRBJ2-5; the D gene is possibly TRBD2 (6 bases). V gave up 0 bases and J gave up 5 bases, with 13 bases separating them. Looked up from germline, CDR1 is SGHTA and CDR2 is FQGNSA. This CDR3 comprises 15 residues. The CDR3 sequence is CASSLAFSRGETQYF. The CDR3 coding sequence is TGTGCCAGCAGCTTAGCGTTCTCCCGGGGGGAGACCCAGTACTTC. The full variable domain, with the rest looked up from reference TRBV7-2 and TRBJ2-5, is GAGVSQSPSNKVTEKGKDVELRCDPISGHTALYWYRQSLGQGLEFLIYFQGNSAPDKSGLPSDRFSAERTGGSVSTLTIQRTQQEDSAVYLCASSLAFSRGETQYFGPGTRLLVL.